The 22 T cell receptor beta chains reported below all come from one sample, sequenced in a study of blood T cell repertoires in COVID-19. Using immunoSEQ multiplex PCR, the repertoire was profiled, and TCRdb retains in-frame clones only, with some absent. Of about 120,000 clones listed, roughly 85% are singletons. The specimen sequenced was peripheral blood. The receptor set was obtained from a human donor in a cohort sampled during active COVID-19.

V usage is TRBV29-1 and J usage is TRBJ2-5; TRBD2 aligns across 9 bases. Per the germline V gene, CDR1 is SQVTM and CDR2 is ANQGSEA. The CDR3 covers 13 residues. The junction had 1 base not matched to a gene; V was cut back by 2 bases and J by 3 bases. In DNA form, the CDR3 reads TGCAGCGTTGAATTAGCGGGGGAAGAGACCCAGTACTTC. Translating it yields CSVELAGEETQYF.

The J gene is TRBJ2-1, the V gene TRBV7-2, with TRBD1 identical over 10 bases. The CDR3 sequence is 14 residues long. The germline CDR1 and CDR2 sequences are SGHTA and FQGNSA. With V trimmed by 1 base and J by 12 bases, 6 bases remained unmatched. CDR3 residues: CASSLGTGGKRQFF. DNA of the CDR3: TGTGCCAGCAGCTTAGGGACAGGGGGTAAAAGGCAGTTCTTC.

The rearrangement joins TRBV19 to TRBJ2-7, with a weak D call TRBD2 (5 bases). This CDR3 spans 16 amino acids. Trimming removed 4 bases at V and 5 bases at J, with 21 bases between. The germline gives CDR1 LNHDA, CDR2 SQIVND (reference sequence). The CDR3 DNA sequence: TGTGCCAGTAGTAGCCAAGGTGGGCTAGGAGGCGACGAGCAGTACTTC. This encodes CASSSQGGLGGDEQYF.

The V call is TRBV6-1, the J call TRBJ2-5; weak D call: TRBD2 (6 bases). The germline V gene encodes CDR1 MNHNS and CDR2 SASEGT. The CDR3 length is 16 residues. V lost 1 base, J lost 5 bases, and 17 bases lay in between. DNA for the CDR3: TGTGCCAGCAGTGAAGGAGCGGCGGGGCGAAGCGAGACCCAGTACTTC. Translation: CASSEGAAGRSETQYF.

This clone was picked up one time. The chain carries TRBV9 and TRBJ2-1, with 9 bases matching TRBD1. Germline CDR1 is SGDLS and CDR2 is YYNGEE. The CDR3 loop spans 15 amino acids. J was trimmed by 2 bases and V by 3 bases; bases with no gene match: 3. CDR3 nucleotides: TGTGCCAGCAGCGCCCGGGACAGGGCCTACAATGAGCAGTTCTTC. It yields the protein CASSARDRAYNEQFF.

CDR3 DNA: TGTGCCAGCAGTGATGGACAGGGGGTGCCTGAAGCTTTCTTT. It is translated as CASSDGQGVPEAFF. V is TRBV6-1 and J is TRBJ1-1; 10 positions agree with TRBD1. CDR3 length equals 14 residues. Germline CDR1 is MNHNS and CDR2 is SASEGT. V trimming: 3 bases; J trimming: 6 bases; junction bases outside the gene matches: 4.

This chain uses TRBV6-2 or TRBV6-3 with TRBJ1-2; D ambiguous. From germline, CDR1 is MNHEY and CDR2 SVGEGT. The CDR3 consists of 15 residues. The ends were cut back, 0 bases at V and 5 bases at J, with 13 bases in the middle. The CDR3 sequence is CASSYSTGNKYGYTF. The CDR3 coding sequence is TGTGCCAGCAGTTACTCGACCGGGAACAAATATGGCTACACCTTC.

The chain recombines TRBV4-3 with TRBJ1-5; 9 bases fit TRBD1. CDR1 is LGHNA, CDR2 YSLEER, per germline. CDR3 length equals 19 residues. Germline trimming cut 0 bases from V and 0 bases from J; bases unmatched to any gene: 9. CDR3 in DNA: TGCGCCAGCAGCCAAGATGTTGGGACAGGGACTTATAGCAATCAGCCCCAGCATTTT. Its protein product is CASSQDVGTGTYSNQPQHF.

The rearrangement links TRBV30 to TRBJ2-7, with 8 bases fitting TRBD1. The CDR3 covers 14 residues. Germline V CDR1 and CDR2: GTSNPN, SVGIG (reference sequence). V lost 2 bases, J lost 2 bases, and 5 bases stayed unmatched. The CDR3 loop reads CAWSLGQGPYEQYF. Here the CDR3 DNA reads TGTGCCTGGAGTTTAGGACAGGGTCCCTACGAGCAGTACTTC.

The chain employs TRBV12-3 or TRBV12-4 and TRBJ2-7; possibly TRBD2 for D (6 bases). The CDR3 covers 13 residues. The V and J ends lost 6 bases and 0 bases respectively, with 9 bases between them. The CDR3 spells CASREGSSYEQYF. The DNA for the CDR3 is TGTGCCAGCAGGGAGGGGAGCTCCTACGAGCAGTACTTC.

This clone was seen a single time. This rearrangement joins TRBV19 to TRBJ1-2; a weak D match, TRBD1 (5 bases). The CDR3 has 17 residues. In germline, CDR1 is LNHDA, CDR2 SQIVND (reference sequence). V lost 0 bases to trimming and J lost 4 bases, with 18 bases between them. The CDR3 region is CASSIDPYGAEVYGYTF. The CDR3 coding sequence is TGTGCCAGTAGTATAGACCCCTATGGGGCAGAAGTCTATGGCTACACCTTC.

This clone was counted a single time. This chain links TRBV28 with TRBJ1-1, with D tentatively TRBD1 (6 bases). The germline gives CDR1 MDHEN, CDR2 SYDVKM. Trimming stripped 2 bases from V and 6 bases from J, with 10 bases between. The CDR3 is made up of 13 amino acids. The CDR3 coding sequence is TGTGCCAGCAGTTTAGAGGGGGGGGCTGAAGCTTTCTTT. Its translation: CASSLEGGAEAFF.

V and J are TRBV7-9 and TRBJ2-7; a weak D match, TRBD2 (5 bases). This CDR3 contains 12 residues. Trimming cost V 5 bases and J 4 bases, with 9 bases left between them. The germline CDR1 and CDR2 sequences are SEHNR and FQNEAQ (reference sequence). CDR3 bases: TGTGCCAGCAGCCAAGGAGGTTACGAGCAGTACTTC. Amino acid sequence: CASSQGGYEQYF.

This clone was counted only a few times. This chain uses TRBV7-2 with TRBJ1-1; D gene uncertain. Germline assignment: CDR1 SGHTA and CDR2 FQGNSA. V lost 1 base, J lost 0 bases, and 6 bases lay in between. The CDR3 runs to 14 residues. CDR3 in amino acids: CASSLVAMNTEAFF. The CDR3 region has the DNA TGTGCCAGCAGCTTAGTGGCAATGAACACTGAAGCTTTCTTT.

This chain connects TRBV7-2 to TRBJ2-3, with TRBD2 matching 8 bases. Trimming at V came to 5 bases and at J to 6 bases, leaving 7 bases not matched to a gene. The CDR3 length is 14 residues. The germline V gene has CDR1 SGHTA and CDR2 FQGNSA. The CDR3 reads CASSIGLAPDTQYF. The DNA for the CDR3 is TGTGCCAGCAGCATCGGACTAGCCCCGGATACGCAGTATTTT.

The chain is built from TRBV7-9 and TRBJ2-7, with 7 bases identical to TRBD1. Germline V CDR1 and CDR2: SEHNR, FQNEAQ (reference sequence). The length of the CDR3 is 14 residues. V was pared by 5 bases and J by 0 bases, with 4 bases of the junction left unmatched. The DNA of the CDR3 is TGTGCCAGCAGCACACAGGGGAGCTCCTACGAGCAGTACTTC. This encodes CASSTQGSSYEQYF.

The V gene is TRBV30, the J gene TRBJ1-5; TRBD1 is a possible D gene (5 bases). This CDR3 has 14 residues. Germline V CDR1 and CDR2: GTSNPN, SVGIG (reference sequence). V was cut by 3 bases and J by 4 bases, with 13 bases left in between. CDR3 nucleotides: TGTGCCTGGAGACAAGGGGAGGGGAATCAGCCCCAGCATTTT. It specifies CAWRQGEGNQPQHF.

This clone was detected only once. This chain links TRBV7-2 with TRBJ2-1; TRBD2 matches 14 bases. Germline V gene sequence: CDR1 SGHTA, CDR2 FQGNSA. The CDR3 extends over 16 amino acids. Trimming cost V 3 bases and J 7 bases; bases outside gene matches: 5. CDR3 in amino acids: CASSFSGTSGGNEQFF. DNA for the CDR3: TGTGCCAGCAGCTTCTCAGGGACTAGCGGGGGTAATGAGCAGTTCTTC.

The chain recombines TRBV28 with TRBJ2-1; D is unresolved. The CDR3 has 12 residues. V dropped 3 bases and J dropped 8 bases, with 8 bases sitting between them. Germline CDR1 is MDHEN and CDR2 is SYDVKM. This CDR3 reads CASSFSLYEQFF. Here the CDR3 DNA reads TGTGCCAGCAGTTTTAGTCTCTATGAGCAGTTCTTC.

The rearrangement uses TRBV9 and TRBJ2-1; D possibly corresponds to TRBD1 (6 bases). Germline assignment: CDR1 SGDLS and CDR2 YYNGEE. The germline V and J ends were trimmed by 3 bases and 8 bases, with 15 bases remaining between them. The CDR3 covers 14 residues. DNA of the CDR3: TGTGCCAGCAGCGGATTAGGGGACACCTATGAGCAGTTCTTC. Translation: CASSGLGDTYEQFF.

The chain combines TRBV15 with TRBJ2-4; D is unresolved. The germline CDR1 and CDR2 sequences are LNHNV and YYDKDF (reference sequence). There are 13 residues in the CDR3. The V end was cut by 0 bases, the J end by 6 bases, with 6 bases between. In DNA form, the CDR3 reads TGTGCCACCAGCAGAGATTCCTTAAACATTCAGTACTTC. Translating gives CATSRDSLNIQYF.

This clone is a singleton in its sample. V is TRBV19 and J is TRBJ1-2; no reliable D call. Germline V gives CDR1 LNHDA, CDR2 SQIVND (reference sequence). The V gene lost 0 bases and the J gene lost 2 bases, with 13 bases spanning the gap. The CDR3 sequence is 16 residues long. The CDR3 DNA is TGTGCCAGTAGTATAGACTCGACACCTACAAACTATGGCTACACCTTC. Its translation: CASSIDSTPTNYGYTF.